This TCR beta chain came from a study of blood T cell repertoires in COVID-19. Assay: immunoSEQ multiplex PCR; the TCRdb copy retains only in-frame clones and omits some. The repertoire includes approximately 350,000 clones, about 88% of them detected once, and 2.5% to 3% sits in the top ten. Sequencing input: PBMCs or T cells enriched from blood (not recorded which). The TCR was taken from a woman aged 30 to 39 who had recovered from COVID-19.

The CDR3 DNA reads as TGTGCCAGCAGCTTGGCTAGCGGTCTTCGAGATGAGCAGTTCTTC. This gives the protein CASSLASGLRDEQFF. The V call is TRBV5-8, the J call TRBJ2-1; TRBD2 matches 7 bases. The CDR3 is 15 amino acids. Germline CDR1 SGHTS, CDR2 YDEGEE. The trim removed 0 bases at V and 8 bases at J, leaving 8 bases unmatched.